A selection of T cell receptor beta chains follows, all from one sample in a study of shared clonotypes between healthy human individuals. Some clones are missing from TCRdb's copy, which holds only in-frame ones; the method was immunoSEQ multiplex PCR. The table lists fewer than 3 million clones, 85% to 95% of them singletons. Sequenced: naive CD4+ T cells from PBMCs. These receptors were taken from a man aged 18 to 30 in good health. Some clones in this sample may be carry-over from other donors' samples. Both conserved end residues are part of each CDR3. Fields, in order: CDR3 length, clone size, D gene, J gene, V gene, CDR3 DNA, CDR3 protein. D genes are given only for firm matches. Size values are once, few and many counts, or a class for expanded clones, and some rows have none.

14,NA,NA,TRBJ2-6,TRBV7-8,TGTGCCAGCAGCTTCGGCTCTGGGGCCAACGTCCTGACTTTC,CASSFGSGANVLTF
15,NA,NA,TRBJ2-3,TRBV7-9,TGTGCCAGCAGCCCGGGTCTCTCCGGCGCAGATACGCAGTATTTT,CASSPGLSGADTQYF
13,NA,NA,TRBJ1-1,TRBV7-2,TGTGCCAGCAGCTTACTATGGACTGCCGAAGCTTTCTTT,CASSLLWTAEAFF
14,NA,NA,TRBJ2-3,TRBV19,TGTGCCAGTAGTACAACAGGGTACGCAGATACGCAGTATTTT,CASSTTGYADTQYF
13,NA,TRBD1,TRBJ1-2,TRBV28,TGTGCCAGCAGTAAAAGGGACAGCTATGGCTACACCTTC,CASSKRDSYGYTF
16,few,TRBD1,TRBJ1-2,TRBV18,TGTGCCAGCTCTCCCGGGACAGGGACCTCTATTTATGGCTACACCTTC,CASSPGTGTSIYGYTF
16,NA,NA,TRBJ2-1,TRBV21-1,TGTGCCAGCAGCAACCGACTAGCGGGAGCTTTTGGTGAGCAGTTCTTC,CASSNRLAGAFGEQFF
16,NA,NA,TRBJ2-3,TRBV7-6,TGTGCCAGCAGCTCTCAACTGGAATTTAGCACAGATACGCAGTATTTT,CASSSQLEFSTDTQYF
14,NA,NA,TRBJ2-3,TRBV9,TGTGCCAGCAGTGACTCCTCCCTGCCAGATACGCAGTATTTT,CASSDSSLPDTQYF
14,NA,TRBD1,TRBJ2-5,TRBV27,TGTGCCAGCAGCCTAAGGGACAGTCAAGAGACCCAGTACTTC,CASSLRDSQETQYF
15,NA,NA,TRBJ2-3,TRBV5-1,TGCGCCAGCAGCTTGTCGGGAGCCCACACAGATACGCAGTATTTT,CASSLSGAHTDTQYF
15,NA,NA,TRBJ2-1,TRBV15,TGTGCCACCAGCAGGATCATGGGCACCTACAATGAGCAGTTCTTC,CATSRIMGTYNEQFF
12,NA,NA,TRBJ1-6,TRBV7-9,TGTGCCAGCAGCTGGACCCAGGGACCCCTCCACTTT,CASSWTQGPLHF
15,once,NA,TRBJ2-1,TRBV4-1,TGCGCCAGCAGCCAAGCCGGTGGGAGCCCGGGTGAGCAGTTCTTC,CASSQAGGSPGEQFF
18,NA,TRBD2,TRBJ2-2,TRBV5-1,TGCGCCAGCAGCTTGCAGGCTAGCGGGAGCTTTAACACCGGGGAGCTGTTTTTT,CASSLQASGSFNTGELFF
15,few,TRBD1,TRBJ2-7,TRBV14,TGTGCCAGCAGCCCGTCGGGGACAGGGGGCTACGAGCAGTACTTC,CASSPSGTGGYEQYF